Sequencing of this TCR beta chain was carried out in a study of T cells expressing NK-cell markers. Study overall: Sequencing of TCR beta repertoires drew on sorted CD3+CD56+NKG2C+, CD3+CD56+NKG2C- and CD3+CD56-NKG2C+ T cells.

The CDR3 has 15 amino acids. What made the TCR beta cDNA was 5'RACE template switching with UMIs. For each CDR3 protein, TCRdb gives one entry from its re-call of the 5' RACE reads, without DNA. Its table records roughly 390,000 distinct CDR3 sequences. This receptor was obtained from a man aged 18-70 years in good health. Sequencing used blood T cells: a sorted CD56 or NKG2C T cell subset, CD4+ or CD8+ T cells, or bulk PBMC T cells (not recorded which). The chain has TRBV12-3 or TRBV12-4 and TRBJ2-7; no DNA is available, so the TRBD2 call from TCRdb remains unchecked. CDR3 sequence: CASSPSSGLAYEQYF.